The 25 T cell receptor beta chains listed next were all sequenced from one sample in a study of T cell responses to AZD1222 COVID-19 vaccine (dated by TCRdb to the early 2020s). Receptor amplification or capture employed the immunoSEQ multiplex PCR assay. As stored in TCRdb, this immuneACCESS dataset retains in-frame rearrangements with V and J assigned. A fraction of the clones does not appear; measured against another copy, unresolved V genes explain less than half of the discrepancy, and the remainder lacks a known reason. This sample is represented by 150,000 to 200,000 clones; roughly nine tenths of them were singletons. 1.6% of the sample lies in the top ten. The sample's time point label is to be understood as: baseline before first vaccination. This sample comprised peripheral blood, obtained on day 0 of AZD1222 vaccination. The receptor source for this set is an adult in good health.

V usage is TRBV5-5 and J usage is TRBJ2-2, with D possibly being TRBD1 or TRBD2 (5 bases each). The CDR3 loop spans 15 amino acids. CDR1 SGHKS and CDR2 YYEKEE come from the germline V gene (reference sequence). V was trimmed by 3 bases and J by 2 bases, leaving 11 bases between them. The chain's CDR3 is CASSSGTRNTGELFF. The CDR3 nucleotides are TGTGCCAGCAGCTCTGGGACGAGAAACACCGGGGAGCTGTTTTTT.

The rearrangement joins TRBV5-1 to TRBJ1-4; a possible D gene is TRBD1 (6 bases). The V gene's germline CDR1 is SGHRS and CDR2 YFSETQ. Deletions cut 4 bases from V and 2 bases from J, with 15 bases between. The CDR3 has 16 amino acids. For the CDR3, the DNA is TGCGCCAGCAGCATTGGGGGCGGGAACACTAATGAAAAACTGTTTTTT. This sequence encodes CASSIGGGNTNEKLFF.

This chain joins TRBV5-1 and TRBJ1-2; 9 bases align to TRBD1. V lost 5 bases and J lost 1; bases outside the gene matches: 9. The CDR3 consists of 16 residues. The germline V gene has CDR1 SGHRS and CDR2 YFSETQ. The CDR3, as DNA: TGCGCCAGCAGTCCCGGGACAGGGTCCGGTAACTATGGCTACACCTTC. Protein sequence: CASSPGTGSGNYGYTF.

The J gene is TRBJ1-1, the V gene TRBV5-1; 12 positions match TRBD1. Germline trimming cut 4 bases from V and 7 bases from J; bases unmatched to any gene: 11. The CDR3 loop spans 16 amino acids. Looked up from germline, CDR1 is SGHRS and CDR2 is YFSETQ. The CDR3 coding sequence is TGCGCCAGCAGCCTGTCGGGGACAGGGGGCTGGGGTGAAGCTTTCTTT. Amino acid sequence: CASSLSGTGGWGEAFF.

This chain uses TRBV21-1 with TRBJ1-3; TRBD1, the table's D call, lacks a check against the DNA. TRBV21-1 is a pseudogene locus. The CDR3 contains 16 residues. The chain's CDR3 is CASSVQTGGNGNTIYF. In DNA form, the CDR3 reads TGTGCCAGCAGCGTTCAAACAGGGGGCAACGGAAACACCATATATTTT.

The chain has TRBV5-4 and TRBJ2-1; 8 bases fit TRBD2. Germline loops: CDR1 SGHNT, CDR2 YYREEE (reference sequence). The CDR3 runs 14 residues. The trim removed 4 bases at V and 8 bases at J, leaving 8 bases unmatched. CDR3: CASSPTGGSDEQFF. CDR3 coding DNA: TGTGCCAGCAGCCCGACGGGGGGGAGCGATGAGCAGTTCTTC.

V is TRBV4-1 and J is TRBJ1-6; 8 bases agree with TRBD1. This CDR3 is 14 amino acids long. The ends lost 10 bases at V and 7 bases at J; junction bases unmatched: 9. Germline V gene lookup returns CDR1 MGHRA and CDR2 YSYEKL. The CDR3 region is CATGQGQVNSPLHF. The CDR3 bases are TGCGCCACCGGTCAGGGACAGGTCAATTCACCCCTCCACTTT.

The J gene is TRBJ2-1, the V gene TRBV6-5; 9 bases agree with TRBD2. CDR3 size: 15 residues. The junction had 7 bases not matched to a gene; V was cut back by 4 bases and J by 6 bases. Per germline, CDR1 MNHEY and CDR2 SVGAGI. The CDR3 DNA follows: TGTGCCAGCAGTTCCTATGCTAGCGGGGTCAATGAGCAGTTCTTC. Protein product: CASSSYASGVNEQFF.

The CDR3 coding sequence is TGTGCCAGCAGTGAGGGGGTGGGTAATGAAAAACTGTTTTTT. Amino acids: CASSEGVGNEKLFF. The chain combines TRBV2 with TRBJ1-4, with D tentatively TRBD1 (5 bases). Looked up from germline, CDR1 is SNHLY and CDR2 is FYNNEI. V lost 3 bases and J lost 4, with 9 bases in between. CDR3 length: 14 residues.

V is TRBV29-1 and J is TRBJ2-1, with D perhaps given as TRBD1 or TRBD2 (5 bases each). CDR1 is SQVTM, CDR2 ANQGSEA, per germline. CDR3 length: 13 amino acids. The V end lost 2 bases, the J end lost 7 bases, and 12 bases lay between the germline ends. The CDR3 region has the DNA TGCAGCGTTGAAAGACGGGGCGGGAATGAGCAGTTCTTC. Translated, it gives CSVERRGGNEQFF.

A word on this clone: A junction end diverges from the germline sequence, so it may reflect a read error. This sequence joins TRBV19 and TRBJ1-1; TRBD1 matches at 9 bases. CDR1 and CDR2 (germline): LNHDA, SQIVND (reference sequence). The CDR3 is made up of 15 amino acids. The CDR3 region has the DNA TGTGCCAGTAGTGTAGAACAGGGGGCGAACACTGAAGCTTTCTTT. Its protein is CASSVEQGANTEAFF.

The rearrangement joins TRBV30 to TRBJ1-1; a possible D gene is TRBD1 (5 bases). Germline CDR1 and CDR2: GTSNPN and SVGIG (reference sequence). The CDR3 has 13 amino acids. The germline V and J ends were trimmed by 4 bases and 3 bases, with 12 bases remaining between them. This CDR3 is CAWMDRGDTEAFF. The CDR3 DNA follows: TGTGCCTGGATGGACCGAGGGGACACTGAAGCTTTCTTT.

This clone was recorded only once. The gene calls are TRBV5-1 and TRBJ2-1; 12 nucleotides line up with TRBD2. The CDR3 loop spans 16 amino acids. After removal of 4 bases from V and 9 bases from J, the junction contained 11 bases not matched to a gene. The germline V gene encodes CDR1 SGHRS and CDR2 YFSETQ. CDR3 amino acids: CASSAPSGRATGEQFF. The CDR3 DNA reads as TGCGCCAGCAGCGCGCCTAGCGGGAGGGCCACGGGTGAGCAGTTCTTC. The full variable domain, its missing parts supplied by reference TRBV5-1 and TRBJ2-1, is KAGVTQTPRYLIKTRGQQVTLSCSPISGHRSVSWYQQTPGQGLQFLFEYFSETQRNKGNFPGRFSGRQFSNSRSEMNVSTLELGDSALYLCASSAPSGRATGEQFFGPGTRLTVL.

This chain connects TRBV6-5 to TRBJ1-5; D is possibly TRBD1 (5 bases). Deletions cut 4 bases from V and 4 bases from J, with 11 bases between. The germline CDR1 and CDR2 sequences are MNHEY and SVGAGI. The CDR3 has 14 residues. The CDR3 spells CASSLGQGNQPQHF. CDR3 nucleotides: TGTGCCAGCAGTTTAGGACAAGGTAATCAGCCCCAGCATTTT.

This clone occurred once. V gene TRBV10-3 combines with J gene TRBJ2-1, with 9 bases fitting TRBD1. This CDR3 contains 14 residues. The germline CDR1 and CDR2 sequences are ENHRY and SYGVKD. V shed 5 bases and J 4 bases; nucleotides not matched to a gene: 3. The CDR3 DNA reads as TGTGCCATCAGTTCGACAGGGGGTTACAATGAGCAGTTCTTC. Amino acids: CAISSTGGYNEQFF.

The chain couples TRBV9 to TRBJ1-5, with D maybe TRBD1 (6 bases). V was clipped by 0 bases and J by 4 bases, with 11 bases between them. The CDR3 sequence is 15 residues long. Germline-derived CDR1 and CDR2 are SGDLS and YYNGEE. In DNA form, the CDR3 reads TGTGCCAGCAGCGTAGACTTCCAGGGGAATCAGCCCCAGCATTTT. Residues: CASSVDFQGNQPQHF.

This rearrangement joins TRBV4-3 to TRBJ2-3, with D perhaps matching TRBD2 (6 bases). V was shortened by 0 bases and J by 2 bases, with 9 bases between the two germline ends. Germline-derived CDR1 and CDR2 are LGHNA and YSLEER. The CDR3 spans 15 residues. The CDR3 coding sequence is TGCGCCAGCAGCCAAGACGCGGGGACCACAGATACGCAGTATTTT. Its protein is CASSQDAGTTDTQYF.

The rearrangement links TRBV28 to TRBJ1-2; D call uncertain. V was trimmed by 6 bases and J by 4 bases, leaving 12 bases between them. This CDR3 contains 13 residues. The germline gives CDR1 MDHEN, CDR2 SYDVKM. This CDR3 reads CASSPDGRYGYTF. The CDR3, as DNA: TGTGCCAGCAGCCCCGACGGACGCTATGGCTACACCTTC.

The V and J genes are TRBV9 and TRBJ2-7; D is unclear. The CDR3 spans 13 residues. V lost 3 bases and J lost 6, with 13 bases in between. Germline CDR1 SGDLS, CDR2 YYNGEE. The CDR3 here is CASSGGPTGEQYV. The CDR3 DNA is TGTGCCAGCAGCGGTGGACCCACCGGCGAGCAGTACGTC.

The gene calls are TRBV5-1 and TRBJ1-3; D not resolved. The V and J ends lost 4 bases and 2 bases respectively, with 7 bases between them. Per the germline V gene, CDR1 is SGHRS and CDR2 is YFSETQ. The CDR3 loop spans 13 amino acids. Written as DNA, the CDR3 is TGCGCCAGCAGCGACCAAGCTGGAAACACCATATATTTT. Protein sequence: CASSDQAGNTIYF.

The V gene is TRBV3-1 (or the pseudogene TRBV3-2), the J gene TRBJ2-3; 9 bases are a match to TRBD2. The CDR3 loop spans 14 amino acids. Germline CDR1 LGHDT, CDR2 YNNKEL (reference sequence). V lost 4 bases to trimming and J lost 4 bases; unmatched junction nucleotides: 3. The CDR3 is CASSPGLAPDTQYF. The CDR3 coding sequence is TGTGCCAGCAGCCCCGGACTAGCGCCAGATACGCAGTATTTT.

V is TRBV28 and J is TRBJ1-5; D is ambiguous. Deletions cut 3 bases from V and 0 bases from J, with 12 bases between. The CDR3 has 16 residues. Per the germline V gene, CDR1 is MDHEN and CDR2 is SYDVKM. CDR3 loop: CASSLIADYSNQPQHF. In nucleotides, the CDR3 is TGTGCCAGCAGTTTGATAGCCGACTATAGCAATCAGCCCCAGCATTTT.

The chain joins TRBV5-4 to TRBJ2-1; D gene unclear. Trimming left V 4 bases short and J 2 bases short, with 16 bases between. The CDR3 has 16 amino acids. Germline V gene sequence: CDR1 SGHNT, CDR2 YYREEE (reference sequence). CDR3 in amino acids: CASSPTSQKAYNEQFF. The CDR3, as DNA: TGTGCCAGCAGCCCGACGTCACAGAAGGCCTACAATGAGCAGTTCTTC. The whole variable domain, remainder taken from reference TRBV5-4 and TRBJ2-1, is ETGVTQSPTHLIKTRGQQVTLRCSSQSGHNTVSWYQQALGQGPQFIFQYYREEENGRGNFPPRFSGLQFPNYSSELNVNALELDDSALYLCASSPTSQKAYNEQFFGPGTRLTVL.

The V call is TRBV10-3, the J call TRBJ1-1; no clear D. V lost 0 bases and J 4 bases, leaving 12 bases between the germline ends. CDR3 length: 15 residues. Germline CDR1 ENHRY, CDR2 SYGVKD. Here the CDR3 DNA reads TGTGCCATCAGTGAGTCTGATGGGCGCGGCACTGAAGCTTTCTTT. It specifies CAISESDGRGTEAFF.

V gene TRBV3-1 (or the pseudogene TRBV3-2) combines with J gene TRBJ1-4; D is possibly TRBD1 (5 bases). Germline assignment: CDR1 LGHDT and CDR2 YNNKEL (reference sequence). CDR3 length: 14 residues. V lost 6 bases and J 8 bases, leaving 16 bases between the germline ends. CDR3 sequence reads: CASRNTDSGEKLFF. CDR3 DNA sequence: TGTGCCAGCAGAAACACTGACAGTGGCGAAAAACTGTTTTTT.